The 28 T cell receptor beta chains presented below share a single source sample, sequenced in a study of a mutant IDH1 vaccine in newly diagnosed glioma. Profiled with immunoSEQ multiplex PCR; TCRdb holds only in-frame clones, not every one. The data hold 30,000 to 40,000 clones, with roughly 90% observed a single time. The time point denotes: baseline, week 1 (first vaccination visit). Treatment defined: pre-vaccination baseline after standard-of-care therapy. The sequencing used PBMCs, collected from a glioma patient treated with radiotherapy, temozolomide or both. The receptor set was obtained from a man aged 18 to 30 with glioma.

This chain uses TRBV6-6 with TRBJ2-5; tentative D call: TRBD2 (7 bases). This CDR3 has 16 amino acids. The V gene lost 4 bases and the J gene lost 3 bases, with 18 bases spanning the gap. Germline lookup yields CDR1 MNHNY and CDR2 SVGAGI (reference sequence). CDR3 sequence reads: CASSSGGRGGKETQYF. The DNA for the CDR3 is TGTGCCAGCAGTTCGGGCGGGAGAGGGGGTAAAGAGACCCAGTACTTC.

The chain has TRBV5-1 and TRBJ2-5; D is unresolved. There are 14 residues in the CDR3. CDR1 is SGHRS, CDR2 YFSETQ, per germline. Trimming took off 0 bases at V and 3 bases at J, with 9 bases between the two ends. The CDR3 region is CASSLGTAKETQYF. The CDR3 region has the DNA TGCGCCAGCAGCTTGGGTACAGCCAAAGAGACCCAGTACTTC.

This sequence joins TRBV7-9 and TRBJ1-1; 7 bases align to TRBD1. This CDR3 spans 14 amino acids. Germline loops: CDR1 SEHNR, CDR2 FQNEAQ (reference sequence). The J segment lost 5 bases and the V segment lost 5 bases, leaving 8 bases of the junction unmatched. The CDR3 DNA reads TGTGCCAGCAGCCTACGATCAGGGGGGACTGAAGCTTTCTTT. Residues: CASSLRSGGTEAFF.

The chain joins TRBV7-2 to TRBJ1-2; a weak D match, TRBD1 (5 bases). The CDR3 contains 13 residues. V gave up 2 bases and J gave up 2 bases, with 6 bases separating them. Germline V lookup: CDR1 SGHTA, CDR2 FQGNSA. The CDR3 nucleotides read TGTGCCAGCAGCTTAAGGGACAACTATGGCTACACCTTC. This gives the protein CASSLRDNYGYTF.

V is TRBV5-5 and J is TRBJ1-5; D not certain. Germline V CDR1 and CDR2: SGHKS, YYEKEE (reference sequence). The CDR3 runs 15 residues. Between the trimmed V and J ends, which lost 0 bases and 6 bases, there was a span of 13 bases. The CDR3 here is CASSLVGSPGQPQHF. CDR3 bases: TGTGCCAGCAGCTTGGTAGGCAGCCCAGGTCAGCCCCAGCATTTT.

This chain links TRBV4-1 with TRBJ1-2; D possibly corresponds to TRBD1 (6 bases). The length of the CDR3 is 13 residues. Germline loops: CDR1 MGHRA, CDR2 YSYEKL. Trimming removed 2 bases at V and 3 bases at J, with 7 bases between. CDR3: CASSQNRDYGYTF. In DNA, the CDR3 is TGCGCCAGCAGCCAAAACAGGGACTATGGCTACACCTTC.

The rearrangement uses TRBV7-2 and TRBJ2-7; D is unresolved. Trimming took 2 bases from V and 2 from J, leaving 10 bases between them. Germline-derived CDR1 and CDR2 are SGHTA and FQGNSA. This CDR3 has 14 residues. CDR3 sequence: CASSLFQSTYEQYF. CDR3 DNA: TGTGCCAGCAGCTTATTTCAGAGTACCTACGAGCAGTACTTC. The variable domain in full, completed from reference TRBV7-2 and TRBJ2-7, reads GAGVSQSPSNKVTEKGKDVELRCDPISGHTALYWYRQSLGQGLEFLIYFQGNSAPDKSGLPSDRFSAERTGGSVSTLTIQRTQQEDSAVYLCASSLFQSTYEQYFGPGTRLTVT.

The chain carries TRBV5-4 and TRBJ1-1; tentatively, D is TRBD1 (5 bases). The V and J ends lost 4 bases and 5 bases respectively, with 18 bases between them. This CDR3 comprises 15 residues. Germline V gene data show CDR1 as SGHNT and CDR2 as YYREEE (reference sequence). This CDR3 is CASSSYEGPGTEAFF. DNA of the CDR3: TGTGCCAGCAGCAGCTACGAGGGGCCGGGGACTGAAGCTTTCTTT.

Written as DNA, the CDR3 is TGTGCCATCAGTGAACGGGCCAACGTCCTGACTTTC. It specifies CAISERANVLTF. J is TRBJ2-6 and V is TRBV10-3; D unclear. The CDR3 runs 12 residues. Germline V CDR1 and CDR2: ENHRY, SYGVKD. V lost 3 bases and J lost 5, with 2 bases in between.

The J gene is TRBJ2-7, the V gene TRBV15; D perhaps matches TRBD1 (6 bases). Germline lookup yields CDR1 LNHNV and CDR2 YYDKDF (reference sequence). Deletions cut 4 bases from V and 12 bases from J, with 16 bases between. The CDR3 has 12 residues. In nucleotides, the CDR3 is TGTGCCACCAGCACGCCCGACAGGCCCCTGTACTTC. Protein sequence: CATSTPDRPLYF.

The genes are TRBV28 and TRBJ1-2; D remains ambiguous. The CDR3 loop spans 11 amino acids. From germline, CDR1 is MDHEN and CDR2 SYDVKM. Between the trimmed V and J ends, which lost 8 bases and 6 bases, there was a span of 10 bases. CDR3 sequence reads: CASGWADGYTF. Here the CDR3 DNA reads TGTGCCAGCGGCTGGGCGGATGGCTACACCTTC.

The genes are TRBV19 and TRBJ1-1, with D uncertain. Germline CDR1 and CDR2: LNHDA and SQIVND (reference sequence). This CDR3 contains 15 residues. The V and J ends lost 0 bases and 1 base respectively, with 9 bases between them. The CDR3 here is CASSIDRGKNTEAFF. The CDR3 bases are TGTGCCAGTAGTATAGATCGCGGCAAGAACACTGAAGCTTTCTTT.

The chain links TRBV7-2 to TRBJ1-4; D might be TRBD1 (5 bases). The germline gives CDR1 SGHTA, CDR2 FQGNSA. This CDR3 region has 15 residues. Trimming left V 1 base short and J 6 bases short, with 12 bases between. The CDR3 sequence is CASSLVFRGDEKLFF. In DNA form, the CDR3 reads TGTGCCAGCAGCTTAGTTTTTAGGGGCGATGAAAAACTGTTTTTT.

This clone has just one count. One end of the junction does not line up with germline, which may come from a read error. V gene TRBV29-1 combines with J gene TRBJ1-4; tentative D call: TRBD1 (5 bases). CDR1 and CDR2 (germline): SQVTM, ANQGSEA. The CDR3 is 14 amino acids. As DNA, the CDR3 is TGCAGCGTCGAAGGAACAGGCCCTAATGAAAAACTGTTTTTT. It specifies CSVEGTGPNEKLFF.

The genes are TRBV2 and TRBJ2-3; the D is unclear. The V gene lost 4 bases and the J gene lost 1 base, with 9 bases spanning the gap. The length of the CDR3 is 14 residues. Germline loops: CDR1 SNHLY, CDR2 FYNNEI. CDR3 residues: CASSARSGTDTQYF. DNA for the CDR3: TGTGCCAGCAGTGCTCGCAGCGGCACAGATACGCAGTATTTT.

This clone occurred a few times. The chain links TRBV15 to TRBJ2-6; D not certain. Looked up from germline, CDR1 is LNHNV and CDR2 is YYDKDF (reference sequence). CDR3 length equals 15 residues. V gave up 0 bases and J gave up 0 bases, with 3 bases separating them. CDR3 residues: CATSRDNSGANVLTF. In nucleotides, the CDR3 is TGTGCCACCAGCAGAGACAACTCTGGGGCCAACGTCCTGACTTTC.

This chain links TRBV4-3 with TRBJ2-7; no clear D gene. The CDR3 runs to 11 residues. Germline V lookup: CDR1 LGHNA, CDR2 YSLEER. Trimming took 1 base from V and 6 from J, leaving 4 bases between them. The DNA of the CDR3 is TGCGCCAGCAGCCAAGCGGGCGAGCAGTACTTC. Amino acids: CASSQAGEQYF.

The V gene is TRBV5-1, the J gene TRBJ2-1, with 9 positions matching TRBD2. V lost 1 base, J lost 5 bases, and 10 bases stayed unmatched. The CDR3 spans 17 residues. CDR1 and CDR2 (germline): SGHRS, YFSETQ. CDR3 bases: TGCGCCAGCAGCTTGTTAAGTACGGTAGCGGGAGACAATGAGCAGTTCTTC. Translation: CASSLLSTVAGDNEQFF.

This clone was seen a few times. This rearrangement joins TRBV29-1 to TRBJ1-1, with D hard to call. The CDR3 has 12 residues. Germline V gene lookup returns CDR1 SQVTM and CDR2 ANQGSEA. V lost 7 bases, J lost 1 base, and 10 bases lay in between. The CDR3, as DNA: TGCAGCGGGGGAGGCCAGAACACTGAAGCTTTCTTT. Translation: CSGGGQNTEAFF.

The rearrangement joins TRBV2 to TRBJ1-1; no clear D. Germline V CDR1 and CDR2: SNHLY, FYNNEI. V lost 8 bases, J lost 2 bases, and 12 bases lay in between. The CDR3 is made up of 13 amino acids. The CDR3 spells CASHARVNTEAFF. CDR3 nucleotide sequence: TGTGCCAGCCACGCCAGAGTTAACACTGAAGCTTTCTTT. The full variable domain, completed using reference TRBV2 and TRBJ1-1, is EPEVTQTPSHQVTQMGQEVILRCVPISNHLYFYWYRQILGQKVEFLVSFYNNEISEKSEIFDDQFSVERPDGSNFTLKIRSTKLEDSAMYFCASHARVNTEAFFGQGTRLTVV.

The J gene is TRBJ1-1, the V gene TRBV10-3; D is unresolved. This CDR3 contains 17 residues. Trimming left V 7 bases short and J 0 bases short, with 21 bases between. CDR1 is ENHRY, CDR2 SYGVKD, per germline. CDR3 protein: CAITRAHTTDMNTEAFF. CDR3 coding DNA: TGTGCCATCACCAGAGCCCATACGACTGATATGAACACTGAAGCTTTCTTT.

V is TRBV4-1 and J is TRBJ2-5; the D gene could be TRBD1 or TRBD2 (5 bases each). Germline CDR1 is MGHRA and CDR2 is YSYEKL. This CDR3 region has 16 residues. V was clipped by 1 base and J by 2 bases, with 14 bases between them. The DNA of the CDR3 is TGCGCCAGCAGCCAAGTTACAGGCGGGTTACAAGAGACCCAGTACTTC. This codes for CASSQVTGGLQETQYF.

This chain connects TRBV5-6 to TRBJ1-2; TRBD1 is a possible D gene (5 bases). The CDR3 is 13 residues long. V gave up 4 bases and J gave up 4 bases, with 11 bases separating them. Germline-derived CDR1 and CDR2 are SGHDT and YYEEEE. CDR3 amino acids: CASSPWGGYGYTF. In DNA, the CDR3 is TGTGCCAGCAGCCCCTGGGGGGGCTATGGCTACACCTTC.

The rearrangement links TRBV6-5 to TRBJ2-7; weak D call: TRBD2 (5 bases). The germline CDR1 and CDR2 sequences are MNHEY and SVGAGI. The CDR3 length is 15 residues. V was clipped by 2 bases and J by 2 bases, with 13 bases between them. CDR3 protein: CASSYAEESPYEQYF. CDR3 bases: TGTGCCAGCAGTTACGCGGAGGAGAGTCCCTACGAGCAGTACTTC.

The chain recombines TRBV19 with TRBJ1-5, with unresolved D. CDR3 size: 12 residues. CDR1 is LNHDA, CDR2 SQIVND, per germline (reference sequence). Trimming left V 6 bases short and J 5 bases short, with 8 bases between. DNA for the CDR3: TGTGCCAGTAGCCCCCAAGATCAGCCCCAGCATTTT. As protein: CASSPQDQPQHF.

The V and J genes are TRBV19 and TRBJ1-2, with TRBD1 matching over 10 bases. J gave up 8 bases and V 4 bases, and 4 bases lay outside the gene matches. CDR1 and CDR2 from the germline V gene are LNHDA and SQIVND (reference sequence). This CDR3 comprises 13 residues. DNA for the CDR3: TGTGCCAGTAGTACGACAGGGGGCAGCGGCTACACCTTC. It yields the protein CASSTTGGSGYTF.

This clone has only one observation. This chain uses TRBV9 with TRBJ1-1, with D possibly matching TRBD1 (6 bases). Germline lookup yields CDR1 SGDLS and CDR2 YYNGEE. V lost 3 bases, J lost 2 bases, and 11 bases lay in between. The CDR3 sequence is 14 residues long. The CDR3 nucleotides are TGTGCCAGCAGCGCGGGGGGGCAAAACACTGAAGCTTTCTTT. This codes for CASSAGGQNTEAFF.

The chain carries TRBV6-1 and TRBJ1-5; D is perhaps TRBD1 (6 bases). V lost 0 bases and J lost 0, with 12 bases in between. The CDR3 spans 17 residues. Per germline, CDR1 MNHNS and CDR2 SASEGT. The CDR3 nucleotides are TGTGCCAGCAGTGAAGCGCGGGGGCAGGTTAGCAATCAGCCCCAGCATTTT. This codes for CASSEARGQVSNQPQHF.